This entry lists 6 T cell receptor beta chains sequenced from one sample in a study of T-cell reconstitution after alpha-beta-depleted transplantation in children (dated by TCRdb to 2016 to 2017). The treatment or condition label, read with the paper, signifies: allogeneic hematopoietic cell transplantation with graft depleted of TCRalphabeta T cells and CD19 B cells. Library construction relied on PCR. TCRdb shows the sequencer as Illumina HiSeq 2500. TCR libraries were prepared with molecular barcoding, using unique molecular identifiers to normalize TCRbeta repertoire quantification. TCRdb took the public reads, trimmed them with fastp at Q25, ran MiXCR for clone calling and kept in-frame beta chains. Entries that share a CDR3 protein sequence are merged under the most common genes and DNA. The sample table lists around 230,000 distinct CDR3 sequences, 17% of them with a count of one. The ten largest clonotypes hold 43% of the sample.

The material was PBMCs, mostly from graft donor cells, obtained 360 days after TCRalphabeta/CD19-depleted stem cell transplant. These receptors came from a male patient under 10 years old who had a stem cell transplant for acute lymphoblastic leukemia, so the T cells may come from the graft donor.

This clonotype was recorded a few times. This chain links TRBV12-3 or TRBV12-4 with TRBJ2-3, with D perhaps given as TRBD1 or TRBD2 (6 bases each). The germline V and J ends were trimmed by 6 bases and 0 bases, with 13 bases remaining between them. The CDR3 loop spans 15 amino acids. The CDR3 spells CASSPPGASTDTQYF. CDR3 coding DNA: TGTGCCAGCAGCCCGCCGGGGGCGAGCACAGATACGCAGTATTTT.

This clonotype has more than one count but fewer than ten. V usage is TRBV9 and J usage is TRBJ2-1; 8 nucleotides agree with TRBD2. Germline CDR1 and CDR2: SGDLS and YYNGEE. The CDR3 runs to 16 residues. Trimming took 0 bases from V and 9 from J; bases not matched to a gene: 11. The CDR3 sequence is CASSVGGLACGIEQFF. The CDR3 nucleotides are TGTGCCAGCAGCGTAGGAGGACTAGCATGTGGCATTGAGCAGTTCTTC.

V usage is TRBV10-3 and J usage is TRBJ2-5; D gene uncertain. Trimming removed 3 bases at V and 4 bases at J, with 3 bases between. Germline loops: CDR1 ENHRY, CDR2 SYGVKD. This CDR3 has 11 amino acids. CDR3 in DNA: TGTGCCATCAGTGAAGCAGAGACCCAGTACTTC. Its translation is CAISEAETQYF.

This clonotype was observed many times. The chain's CDR3 is CASSPVGYQPQHF. The CDR3 coding sequence is TGTGCCAGCAGCCCTGTCGGGTATCAGCCCCAGCATTTT. This rearrangement joins TRBV16 to TRBJ1-5; unclear D gene. CDR3 length: 13 residues. V lost 4 bases and J lost 5, with 9 bases in between. Per germline, CDR1 KGHSY and CDR2 FQNENV.

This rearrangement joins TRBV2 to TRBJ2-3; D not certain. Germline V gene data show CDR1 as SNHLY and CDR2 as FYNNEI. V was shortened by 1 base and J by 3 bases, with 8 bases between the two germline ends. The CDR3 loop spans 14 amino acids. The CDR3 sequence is CASSEGAGTDTQYF. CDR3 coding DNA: TGTGCCAGCAGTGAAGGGGCAGGAACAGATACGCAGTATTTT.

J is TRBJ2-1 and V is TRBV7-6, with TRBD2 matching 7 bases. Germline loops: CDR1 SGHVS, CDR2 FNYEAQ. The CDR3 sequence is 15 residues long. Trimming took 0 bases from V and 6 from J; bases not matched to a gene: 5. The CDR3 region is CASSLALGEGNEQFF. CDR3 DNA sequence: TGTGCCAGCAGCTTAGCGCTCGGGGAGGGCAATGAGCAGTTCTTC.